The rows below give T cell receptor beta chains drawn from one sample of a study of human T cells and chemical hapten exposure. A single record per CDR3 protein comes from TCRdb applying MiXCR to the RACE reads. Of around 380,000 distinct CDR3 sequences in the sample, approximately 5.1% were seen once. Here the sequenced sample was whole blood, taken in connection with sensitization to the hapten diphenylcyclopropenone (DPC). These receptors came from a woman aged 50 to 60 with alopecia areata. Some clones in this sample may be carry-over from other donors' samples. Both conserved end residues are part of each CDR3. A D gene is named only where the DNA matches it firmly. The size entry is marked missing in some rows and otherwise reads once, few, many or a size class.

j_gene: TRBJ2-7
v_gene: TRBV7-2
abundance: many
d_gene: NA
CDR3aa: CASSLQQVGYEQYF
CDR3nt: TGTGCCAGCAGCTTACAACAGGTCGGGTACGAGCAGTACTTC

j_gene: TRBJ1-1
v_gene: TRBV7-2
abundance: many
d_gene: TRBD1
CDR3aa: CASSSGTGGITEAFF
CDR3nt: TGTGCCAGCAGCTCCGGGACAGGGGGAATAACTGAAGCTTTCTTT

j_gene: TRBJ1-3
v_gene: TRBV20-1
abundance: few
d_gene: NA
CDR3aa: CSARAGTSGNTIYF
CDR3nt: TGCAGTGCTAGAGCAGGAACTTCTGGAAACACCATATATTTT

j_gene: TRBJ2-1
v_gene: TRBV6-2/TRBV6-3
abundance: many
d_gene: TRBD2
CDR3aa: CASTGLINAFSYNEQFF
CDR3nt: TGTGCCAGCACGGGACTAATTAACGCATTCTCCTACAATGAGCAGTTCTTC

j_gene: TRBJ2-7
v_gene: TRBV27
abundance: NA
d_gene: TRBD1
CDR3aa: CASSPGQRPYEQYF
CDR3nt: TGTGCCAGCAGCCCGGGACAGCGACCCTACGAGCAGTACTTC

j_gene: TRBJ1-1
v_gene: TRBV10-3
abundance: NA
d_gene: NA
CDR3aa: CAIKAAMNTEAFF
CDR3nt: TGTGCCATCAAAGCAGCGATGAACACTGAAGCTTTCTTT

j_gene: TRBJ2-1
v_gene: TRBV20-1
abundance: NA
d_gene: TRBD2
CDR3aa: CSARDRLARSSYNEQFF
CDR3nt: TGCAGTGCTAGAGACCGACTAGCCCGGAGCTCCTACAATGAGCAGTTCTTC

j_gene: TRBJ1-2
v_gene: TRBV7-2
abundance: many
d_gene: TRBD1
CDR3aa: CASSLVQGALGYTF
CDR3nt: TGTGCCAGCAGCTTGGTACAGGGGGCGCTTGGCTACACCTTC

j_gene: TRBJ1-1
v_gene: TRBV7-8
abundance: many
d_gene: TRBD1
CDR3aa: CASSLGPGGSKTEAFF
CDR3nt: TGTGCCAGCAGCTTAGGGCCAGGGGGCTCTAAGACTGAAGCTTTCTTT

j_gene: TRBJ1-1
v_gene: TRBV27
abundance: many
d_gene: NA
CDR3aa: CASSFRDGTEAFF
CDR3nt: TGTGCCAGCAGTTTCCGGGACGGTACTGAAGCTTTCTTT

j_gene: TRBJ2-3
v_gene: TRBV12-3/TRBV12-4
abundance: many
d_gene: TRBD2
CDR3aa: CASSFFPLAESTDTQYF
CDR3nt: TGTGCCAGCAGTTTCTTCCCACTAGCGGAGAGCACAGATACGCAGTATTTT

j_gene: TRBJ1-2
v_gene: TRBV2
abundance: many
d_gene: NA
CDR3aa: CASSEVIYGYTF
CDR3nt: TGTGCCAGCAGTGAAGTGATCTATGGCTACACCTTC

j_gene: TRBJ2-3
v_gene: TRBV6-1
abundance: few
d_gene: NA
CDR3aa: CASGQDTQYF
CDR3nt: TGTGCCAGCGGCCAAGATACGCAGTATTTT

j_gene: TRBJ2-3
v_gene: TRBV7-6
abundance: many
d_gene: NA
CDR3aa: CASSEGGRSTDTQYF
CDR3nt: TGTGCCAGCTCGGAGGGGGGGCGGAGCACAGATACGCAGTATTTT

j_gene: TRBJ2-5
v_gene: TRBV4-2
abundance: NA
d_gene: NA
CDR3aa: CASSQDVGSKTQYF
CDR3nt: TGTGCCAGCAGCCAAGATGTCGGGAGTAAGACCCAGTACTTC

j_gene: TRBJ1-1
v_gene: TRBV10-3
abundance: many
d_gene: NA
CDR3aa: CAISDRTNTEAFF
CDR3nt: TGTGCCATCAGTGACAGGACGAACACTGAAGCTTTCTTT

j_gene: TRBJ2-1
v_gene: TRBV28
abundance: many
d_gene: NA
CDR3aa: CASSLAATFWEQFF
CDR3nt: TGTGCCAGCAGTTTAGCGGCAACTTTCTGGGAGCAGTTCTTC

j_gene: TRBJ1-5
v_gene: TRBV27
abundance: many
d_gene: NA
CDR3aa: CASGAGDFQPQHF
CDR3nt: TGTGCCAGCGGAGCAGGGGATTTCCAGCCCCAGCATTTT

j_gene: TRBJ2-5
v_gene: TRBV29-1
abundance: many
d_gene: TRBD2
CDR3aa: CSAGLVKETQYF
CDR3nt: TGCAGCGCGGGACTAGTGAAAGAGACCCAGTACTTC

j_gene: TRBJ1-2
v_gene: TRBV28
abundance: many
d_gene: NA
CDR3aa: CASSTTPNYGYTF
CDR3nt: TGTGCCAGCAGTACCACTCCTAACTATGGCTACACCTTC

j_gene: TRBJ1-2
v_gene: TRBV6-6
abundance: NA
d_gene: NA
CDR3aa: CASTQASGANYGYTF
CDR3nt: TGTGCCAGCACCCAAGCCAGCGGCGCTAACTATGGCTACACCTTC

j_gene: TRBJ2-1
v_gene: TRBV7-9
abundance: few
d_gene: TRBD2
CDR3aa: CASSPKQASGRNNEQFF
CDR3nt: TGTGCCAGCAGCCCCAAGCAGGCTAGCGGGAGGAACAATGAGCAGTTCTTC

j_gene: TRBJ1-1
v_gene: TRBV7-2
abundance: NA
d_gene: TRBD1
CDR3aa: CASRLQGTAFF
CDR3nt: TGTGCCAGCAGGCTACAGGGGACGGCTTTCTTT

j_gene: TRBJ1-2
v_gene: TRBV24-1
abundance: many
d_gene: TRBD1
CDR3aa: CATTPWTGNGYTF
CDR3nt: TGTGCCACCACCCCCTGGACAGGGAACGGCTACACCTTC

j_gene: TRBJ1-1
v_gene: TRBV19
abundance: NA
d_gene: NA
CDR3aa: CASSIGTVNTEAFF
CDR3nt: TGTGCCAGTAGTATAGGAACAGTGAACACTGAAGCTTTCTTT

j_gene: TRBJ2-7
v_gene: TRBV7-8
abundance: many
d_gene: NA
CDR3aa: CASSLGSEYEQYF
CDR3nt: TGTGCCAGCAGCTTAGGTAGCGAATACGAGCAGTACTTC

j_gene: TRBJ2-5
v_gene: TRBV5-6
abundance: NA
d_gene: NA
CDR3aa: CASSFTRTVQETQYF
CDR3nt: TGTGCCAGCAGCTTTACCCGGACCGTCCAAGAGACCCAGTACTTC

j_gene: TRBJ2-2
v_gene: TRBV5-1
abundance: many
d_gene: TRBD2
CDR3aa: CASSLKTSGTGELFF
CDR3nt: TGCGCCAGCAGCTTGAAAACTAGCGGTACCGGGGAGCTGTTTTTT

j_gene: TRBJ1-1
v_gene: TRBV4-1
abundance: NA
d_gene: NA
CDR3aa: CASSGTSLGDTEAFF
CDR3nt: TGCGCCAGCAGTGGGACTTCTCTGGGGGACACTGAAGCTTTCTTT

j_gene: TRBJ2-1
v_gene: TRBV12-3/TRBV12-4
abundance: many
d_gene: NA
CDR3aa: CASSLAPGTLTEFF
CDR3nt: TGTGCCAGCAGTTTAGCTCCCGGGACTCTTACCGAGTTCTTC

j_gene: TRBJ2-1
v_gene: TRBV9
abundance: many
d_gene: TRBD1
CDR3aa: CASSVASDRVLYEQFF
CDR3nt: TGTGCCAGCAGCGTAGCGTCGGACAGGGTATTGTATGAGCAGTTCTTC

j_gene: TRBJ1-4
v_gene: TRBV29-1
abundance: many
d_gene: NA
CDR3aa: CSVGRGWGEKLFF
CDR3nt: TGCAGCGTTGGACGGGGATGGGGTGAAAAACTGTTTTTT

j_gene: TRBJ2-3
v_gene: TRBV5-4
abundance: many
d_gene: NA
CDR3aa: CASGDYTDTQYF
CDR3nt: TGTGCCAGCGGAGACTACACAGATACGCAGTATTTT

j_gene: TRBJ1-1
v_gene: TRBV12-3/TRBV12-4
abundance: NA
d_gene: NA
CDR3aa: CASRRSSGTEAFF
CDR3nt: TGTGCCAGCAGGCGAAGTTCTGGCACTGAAGCTTTCTTT

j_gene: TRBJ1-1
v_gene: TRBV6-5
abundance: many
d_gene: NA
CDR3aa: CASNPADSGNTEAFF
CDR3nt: TGTGCCAGCAACCCCGCCGACAGCGGGAACACTGAAGCTTTCTTT

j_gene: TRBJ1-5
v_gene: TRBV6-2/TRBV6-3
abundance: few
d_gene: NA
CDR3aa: CASSYSRGILQPQHF
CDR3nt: TGTGCCAGCAGTTACTCGAGGGGGATTCTTCAGCCCCAGCATTTT

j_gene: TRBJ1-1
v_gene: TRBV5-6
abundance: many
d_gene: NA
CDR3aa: CASSLDPDTEAFF
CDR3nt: TGTGCCAGCAGCTTGGACCCCGACACTGAAGCTTTCTTT

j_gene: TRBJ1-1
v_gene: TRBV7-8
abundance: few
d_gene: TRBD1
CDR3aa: CASSYTGGAGSEAFF
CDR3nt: TGTGCCAGCAGCTACACAGGGGGCGCGGGGTCTGAAGCTTTCTTT

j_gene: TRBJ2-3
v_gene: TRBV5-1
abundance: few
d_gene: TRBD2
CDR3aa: CASSLAGAWTDTQYF
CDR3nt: TGCGCCAGCAGCTTAGCGGGAGCTTGGACAGATACGCAGTATTTT

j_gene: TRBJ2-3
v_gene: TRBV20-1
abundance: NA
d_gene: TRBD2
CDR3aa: CSALTSGIKDTQYF
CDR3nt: TGCAGTGCTCTAACTAGCGGGATTAAAGATACGCAGTATTTT

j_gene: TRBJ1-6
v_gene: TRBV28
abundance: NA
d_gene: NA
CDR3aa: CASSDGTMNSPLHF
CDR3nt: TGTGCCAGCAGTGATGGGACGATGAATTCGCCCCTCCACTTT

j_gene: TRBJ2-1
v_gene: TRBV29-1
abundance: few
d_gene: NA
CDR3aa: CSVPDSPSYNEQFF
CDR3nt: TGCAGCGTTCCGGACAGCCCCTCCTACAATGAGCAGTTCTTC

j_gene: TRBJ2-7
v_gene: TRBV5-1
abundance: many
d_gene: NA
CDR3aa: CASSLGGNENEQYF
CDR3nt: TGCGCCAGCAGCTTGGGAGGGAATGAGAACGAGCAGTACTTC

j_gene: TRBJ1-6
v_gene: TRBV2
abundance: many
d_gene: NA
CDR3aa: CASSDREYNSPLHF
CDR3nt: TGTGCCAGCAGCGACCGGGAATATAATTCACCCCTCCACTTT

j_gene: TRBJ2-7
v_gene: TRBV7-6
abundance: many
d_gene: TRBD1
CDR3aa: CASSARDSQTYEQYF
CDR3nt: TGTGCCAGCAGCGCCCGGGACAGCCAAACCTACGAGCAGTACTTC

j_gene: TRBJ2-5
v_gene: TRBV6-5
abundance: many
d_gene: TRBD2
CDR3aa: CASSYNGLAEETQYF
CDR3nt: TGTGCCAGCAGTTACAATGGACTAGCAGAAGAGACCCAGTACTTC

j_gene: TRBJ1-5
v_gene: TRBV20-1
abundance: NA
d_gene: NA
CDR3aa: CSASKDRYSNQPQHF
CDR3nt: TGCAGTGCTAGTAAGGACCGCTATAGCAATCAGCCCCAGCATTTT

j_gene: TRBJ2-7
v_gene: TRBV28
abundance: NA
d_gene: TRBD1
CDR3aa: CASSLRPTGGDEQYF
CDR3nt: TGTGCCAGCAGTTTACGTCCGACAGGGGGCGACGAGCAGTACTTC

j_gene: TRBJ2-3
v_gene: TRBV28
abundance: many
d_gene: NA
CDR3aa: CASSPRLVQLTDTQYF
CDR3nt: TGTGCCAGCAGTCCCCGACTAGTGCAACTCACAGATACGCAGTATTTT

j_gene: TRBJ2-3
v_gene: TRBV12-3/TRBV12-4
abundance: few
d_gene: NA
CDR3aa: CASSPTGSGTDTQYF
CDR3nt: TGTGCCAGCAGCCCCACCGGTAGCGGCACAGATACGCAGTATTTT